What follows are 13 T cell receptor beta chains derived from one specimen sequenced in a study of blood T cell repertoires in COVID-19. The data were produced by immunoSEQ multiplex PCR, yet TCRdb's version contains in-frame clones alone and is incomplete. The sample has some 110,000 clones, roughly 90% seen once. Sequenced input: peripheral blood. The receptors were sampled from a human donor in a cohort sampled during active COVID-19.

The CDR3 sequence: CASSLEAGATDTQYF. The CDR3, as DNA: TGTGCCAGCAGTCTTGAAGCGGGGGCCACAGATACGCAGTATTTT. The rearrangement links TRBV28 to TRBJ2-3; 8 bases are a match to TRBD2. The CDR3 totals 15 residues. From germline, CDR1 is MDHEN and CDR2 SYDVKM. Trimming removed 5 bases from V and 2 bases from J; junction bases left unmatched: 6.

The gene calls are TRBV28 and TRBJ1-5, with a weak D call TRBD1 (6 bases). The CDR3 spans 16 residues. V shed 7 bases and J shed 3 bases, with 19 bases lying between them. From germline, CDR1 is MDHEN and CDR2 SYDVKM. The CDR3 here is CASNLGAGRINQPQHF. Here the CDR3 DNA reads TGTGCCAGCAACTTGGGGGCAGGCCGAATCAATCAGCCCCAGCATTTT.

The gene calls are TRBV5-4 and TRBJ2-1; 12 nucleotides agree with TRBD2. The CDR3 runs to 15 residues. V trimming: 2 bases; J trimming: 4 bases; junction bases outside the gene matches: 1. Germline V CDR1 and CDR2: SGHNT, YYREEE (reference sequence). CDR3 sequence reads: CASSLLAGGYNEQFF. CDR3 bases: TGTGCCAGCAGCTTACTAGCGGGGGGTTACAATGAGCAGTTCTTC.

The gene calls are TRBV2 and TRBJ2-1; 7 nucleotides agree with TRBD2. The germline CDR1 and CDR2 sequences are SNHLY and FYNNEI. CDR3 length equals 17 residues. The trim removed 4 bases at V and 2 bases at J, leaving 11 bases unmatched. Here the CDR3 DNA reads TGTGCCAGCAGTGCCCGAGTCCCTAGCGGAACCTACAATGAGCAGTTCTTC. Amino acids: CASSARVPSGTYNEQFF.

CDR3 sequence: CASSQTGTSYEQYF. The CDR3 DNA sequence: TGTGCCAGCAGCCAGACCGGGACAAGCTACGAGCAGTACTTC. The chain recombines TRBV5-6 with TRBJ2-7; D is possibly TRBD1 (6 bases). There are 14 residues in the CDR3. Trimming took off 4 bases at V and 3 bases at J, with 14 bases between the two ends. Germline CDR1 is SGHDT and CDR2 is YYEEEE.

The chain uses TRBV29-1 and TRBJ1-5, with D possibly TRBD1 on 5 matching bases. Germline V CDR1 and CDR2: SQVTM, ANQGSEA. V shed 4 bases and J shed 4 bases, with 11 bases lying between them. The length of the CDR3 is 13 residues. CDR3 coding DNA: TGCAGCGTTGGGGCAGGGCAGAATCAGCCCCAGCATTTT. Its protein is CSVGAGQNQPQHF.

The J gene is TRBJ2-1, the V gene TRBV15, with a tentative D call TRBD2 (5 bases). There are 16 residues in the CDR3. Germline V lookup: CDR1 LNHNV, CDR2 YYDKDF (reference sequence). Between the trimmed V and J ends, which lost 5 bases and 3 bases, there was a span of 17 bases. This chain's CDR3 is CATSDEVGVGYNEQFF. The CDR3, as DNA: TGTGCCACCAGCGACGAAGTCGGGGTAGGCTACAATGAGCAGTTCTTC. Full variable domain (missing parts from reference TRBV15 and TRBJ2-1): DAMVIQNPRYQVTQFGKPVTLSCSQTLNHNVMYWYQQKSSQAPKLLFHYYDKDFNNEADTPDNFQSRRPNTSFCFLDIRSPGLGDTAMYLCATSDEVGVGYNEQFFGPGTRLTVL.

V usage is TRBV6-5 and J usage is TRBJ2-5, with 9 positions matching TRBD1. Germline V gives CDR1 MNHEY, CDR2 SVGAGI. The CDR3 length is 14 residues. V trimming: 6 bases; J trimming: 4 bases; junction bases outside the gene matches: 6. CDR3 residues: CASSPTGGGETQYF. The CDR3 DNA follows: TGTGCCAGCAGCCCGACAGGGGGTGGAGAGACCCAGTACTTC.

The chain is built from TRBV3-1 (or the pseudogene TRBV3-2) and TRBJ1-6, with 8 nucleotides matching TRBD1. Germline trimming cut 0 bases from V and 9 bases from J; bases unmatched to any gene: 1. The CDR3 is 14 amino acids. Germline values: CDR1 LGHDT, CDR2 YNNKEL (reference sequence). The CDR3 DNA sequence: TGTGCCAGCAGCCAAGACAGGGGGCTTTCACCCCTCCACTTT. This encodes CASSQDRGLSPLHF.

This sequence joins TRBV19 and TRBJ2-7, with a possible D match to TRBD1 (6 bases). Germline V gene data show CDR1 as LNHDA and CDR2 as SQIVND (reference sequence). This CDR3 is 15 amino acids long. Trimming left V 1 base short and J 0 bases short, with 10 bases between. This chain's CDR3 is CASSIGAGASYEQYF. CDR3 DNA sequence: TGTGCCAGTAGTATAGGAGCAGGGGCCTCCTACGAGCAGTACTTC.

The chain combines TRBV5-6 with TRBJ1-3; no firm D call. Between the trimmed V and J ends, which lost 5 bases and 0 bases, there was a span of 15 bases. CDR1 is SGHDT and CDR2 is YYEEEE in the germline V gene. The CDR3 runs 16 residues. The chain's CDR3 is CASSPYGKLSGNTIYF. The CDR3 nucleotides read TGTGCCAGCAGTCCTTATGGTAAACTCTCTGGAAACACCATATATTTT.

V usage is TRBV5-4 and J usage is TRBJ2-7; 10 bases map to TRBD2. The CDR3 has 15 amino acids. V was clipped by 5 bases and J by 1 base; unmatched bases: 6. Germline CDR1 and CDR2: SGHNT and YYREEE (reference sequence). The CDR3 DNA follows: TGTGCCAGCAGTTTGACTAGCGGGTCTTCCTACGAGCAGTACTTC. Translating it yields CASSLTSGSSYEQYF.

The genes are TRBV4-1 and TRBJ2-5; 9 nucleotides align to TRBD2. Germline V gene lookup returns CDR1 MGHRA and CDR2 YSYEKL. The trim removed 5 bases at V and 5 bases at J, leaving 9 bases unmatched. CDR3 size: 15 residues. In DNA, the CDR3 is TGCGCCAGCAGCTTTAGCGGGGGCCAGGAGGAGACCCAGTACTTC. It is translated as CASSFSGGQEETQYF.